A single sample gave rise to the 11 T cell receptor beta chains below, sequenced in a study of shared clonotypes between healthy human individuals. This table comes from immunoSEQ multiplex PCR, and its TCRdb copy is limited to in-frame clones, with some not included. The table lists 90,000 to 150,000 clones, around 68% of them singletons. The sequenced sample was memory CD8+ T cells sorted from blood. The subset denotes: CD45RO+ cells pooled with CCR7-negative TemRA cells. Receptors were obtained from a woman in her 30s in good health.

This clone was detected ten times or more. The rearrangement joins TRBV10-1 to TRBJ2-1; 7 bases match TRBD1. V dropped 3 bases and J dropped 8; count of bases not matched to a gene: 10. The CDR3 covers 15 residues. CDR1 and CDR2 from the germline V gene are WNHNN and SYGVQD (reference sequence). DNA of the CDR3: TGCGCCAGCAGTGACTACGGGACAGACATTTATGAGCAGTTCTTC. Translation: CASSDYGTDIYEQFF.

The V and J genes are TRBV11-2 and TRBJ2-7; D gene uncertain. This CDR3 spans 14 amino acids. Between the trimmed V and J ends, which lost 5 bases and 3 bases, there was a span of 14 bases. Germline CDR1 reads SGHAT; CDR2 reads FQNNGV. The DNA for the CDR3 is TGTGCCAGCAGCCCCCCCCTCCGGATCTACGAGCAGTACTTC. It encodes CASSPPLRIYEQYF.

The chain has TRBV5-1 and TRBJ2-5; TRBD2 matches 8 bases. CDR1 and CDR2 from the germline V gene are SGHRS and YFSETQ. V shed 1 base, J shed 0 bases, and the junction held 2 bases outside the gene matches. This CDR3 has 15 residues. The CDR3 DNA reads as TGCGCCAGCAGCTTGTTAGCGGGATACCAAGAGACCCAGTACTTC. Its translation is CASSLLAGYQETQYF.

J is TRBJ2-1 and V is TRBV6-5; D perhaps matches TRBD2 (6 bases). The CDR3 is made up of 15 amino acids. CDR1 and CDR2 from the germline V gene are MNHEY and SVGAGI. The V end lost 7 bases, the J end lost 3 bases, and 16 bases lay between the germline ends. CDR3 loop: CASTRTGLVYNEQFF. The CDR3 nucleotides are TGTGCCAGCACCAGAACGGGACTCGTCTACAATGAGCAGTTCTTC.

The V gene is TRBV7-9, the J gene TRBJ2-3; 13 nucleotides agree with TRBD2. Trimming cost V 4 bases and J 2 bases; bases outside gene matches: 6. This CDR3 is built from 17 residues. The V gene's germline CDR1 is SEHNR and CDR2 FQNEAQ (reference sequence). CDR3 nucleotide sequence: TGTGCCAGCAGCTCCTCTGGGACTAGCGGGGACACAGATACGCAGTATTTT. Amino acids: CASSSSGTSGDTDTQYF.

The chain carries TRBV2 and TRBJ2-3; D is unclear. Germline V CDR1 and CDR2: SNHLY, FYNNEI. V gave up 1 base and J gave up 2 bases, with 7 bases separating them. The CDR3 loop spans 14 amino acids. The CDR3 bases are TGTGCCAGCAGTGAAGTGGAGTTCACAGATACGCAGTATTTT. Translating it yields CASSEVEFTDTQYF.

The gene calls are TRBV25-1 and TRBJ2-5; D gene ambiguous. Germline V gives CDR1 MGHDK, CDR2 SYGVNS. The CDR3 has 15 amino acids. Trimming took off 1 base at V and 1 base at J, with 10 bases between the two ends. This CDR3 reads CASSESRAVQETQYF. CDR3 in DNA: TGTGCCAGCAGTGAATCTAGGGCGGTCCAAGAGACCCAGTACTTC.

V usage is TRBV2 and J usage is TRBJ2-1, with 10 positions matching TRBD2. Germline V gene data show CDR1 as SNHLY and CDR2 as FYNNEI. The length of the CDR3 is 16 residues. V gave up 7 bases and J gave up 9 bases; unmatched junction bases: 15. The CDR3 loop reads CASIKELAGSEVEQFF. The CDR3 DNA follows: TGTGCCAGCATCAAGGAACTAGCGGGGAGTGAGGTTGAGCAGTTCTTC.

CDR3 in amino acids: CASSVPRDSVTKWPFYEQYF. In DNA, the CDR3 is TGCGCCAGCAGCGTCCCTCGGGACTCGGTAACAAAGTGGCCCTTTTACGAGCAGTACTTC. The chain has TRBV5-1 and TRBJ2-7; D perhaps matches TRBD2 (6 bases). The germline V gene has CDR1 SGHRS and CDR2 YFSETQ. The CDR3 loop spans 20 amino acids. Deletions cut 4 bases from V and 4 bases from J, with 33 bases between.

As DNA, the CDR3 is TGTGCCAGCAGTCCCGGGGGGGTGTACACTGAAGCTTTCTTT. Its translation: CASSPGGVYTEAFF. This chain uses TRBV25-1 with TRBJ1-1; the D gene is possibly TRBD1 (5 bases). This CDR3 contains 14 residues. From germline, CDR1 is MGHDK and CDR2 SYGVNS. V gave up 5 bases and J gave up 3 bases, with 13 bases separating them.

CDR3 region: CASSTLEWGLTETQYF. The DNA for the CDR3 is TGTGCCAGCAGCACCCTCGAGTGGGGGCTCACAGAGACCCAGTACTTC. J is TRBJ2-5 and V is TRBV9, with D maybe TRBD1 (6 bases). The CDR3 totals 16 residues. The germline gives CDR1 SGDLS, CDR2 YYNGEE. V gave up 4 bases and J gave up 4 bases, with 20 bases separating them.